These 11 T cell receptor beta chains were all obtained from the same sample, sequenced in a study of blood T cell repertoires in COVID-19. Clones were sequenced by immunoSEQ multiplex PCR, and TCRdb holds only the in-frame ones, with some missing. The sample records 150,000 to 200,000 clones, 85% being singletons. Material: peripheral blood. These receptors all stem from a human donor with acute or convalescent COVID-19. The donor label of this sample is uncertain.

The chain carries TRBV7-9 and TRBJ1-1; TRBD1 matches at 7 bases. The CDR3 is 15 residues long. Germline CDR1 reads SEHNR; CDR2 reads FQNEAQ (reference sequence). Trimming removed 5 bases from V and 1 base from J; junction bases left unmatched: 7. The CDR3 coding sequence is TGTGCCAGCAGCCCTCGTGGGACAGAGAACACTGAAGCTTTCTTT. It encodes CASSPRGTENTEAFF.

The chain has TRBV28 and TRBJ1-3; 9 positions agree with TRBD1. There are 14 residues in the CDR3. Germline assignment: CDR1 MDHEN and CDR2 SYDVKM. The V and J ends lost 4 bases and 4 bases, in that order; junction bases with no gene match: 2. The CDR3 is CASSYRGLGNTIYF. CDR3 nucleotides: TGTGCCAGCAGTTACAGGGGGCTGGGAAACACCATATATTTT.

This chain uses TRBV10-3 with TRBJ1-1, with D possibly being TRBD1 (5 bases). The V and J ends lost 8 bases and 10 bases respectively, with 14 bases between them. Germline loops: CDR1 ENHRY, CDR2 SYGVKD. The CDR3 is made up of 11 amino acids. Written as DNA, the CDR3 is TGTGCCATCGATGGTGGGGGGAGAGCTTTCTTT. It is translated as CAIDGGGRAFF.

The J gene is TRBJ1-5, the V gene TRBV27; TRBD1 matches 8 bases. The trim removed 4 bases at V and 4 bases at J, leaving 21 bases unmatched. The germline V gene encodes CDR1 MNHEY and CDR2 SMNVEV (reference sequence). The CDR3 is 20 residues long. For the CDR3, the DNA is TGTGCCAGCAGTTCAAGGTCGGTTTGGACAGGGAGGAACGAAAATCAGCCCCAGCATTTT. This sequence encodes CASSSRSVWTGRNENQPQHF.

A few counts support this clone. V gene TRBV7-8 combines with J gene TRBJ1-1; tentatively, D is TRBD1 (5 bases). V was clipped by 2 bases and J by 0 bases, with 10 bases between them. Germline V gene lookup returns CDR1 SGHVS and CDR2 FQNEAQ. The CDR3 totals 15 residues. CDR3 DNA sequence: TGTGCCAGCAGCTTATGGGGGGTAATGAACACTGAAGCTTTCTTT. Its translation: CASSLWGVMNTEAFF.

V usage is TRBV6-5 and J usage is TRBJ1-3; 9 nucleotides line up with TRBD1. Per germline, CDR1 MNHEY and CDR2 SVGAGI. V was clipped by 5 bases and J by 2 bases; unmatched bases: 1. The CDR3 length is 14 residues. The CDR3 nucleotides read TGTGCCAGCAGTCGGACAGGGGCTGGAAACACCATATATTTT. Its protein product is CASSRTGAGNTIYF.

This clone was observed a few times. DNA of the CDR3: TGTGCCAGCAGCTTAATGAGGGGGAGCTCCTACAATGAGCAGTTCTTC. It yields the protein CASSLMRGSSYNEQFF. This chain connects TRBV7-3 to TRBJ2-1, with a possible D match to TRBD1 (6 bases). The germline V and J ends were trimmed by 1 base and 0 bases, with 10 bases remaining between them. CDR1 SGHTA and CDR2 FQGTGA come from the germline V gene. The CDR3 consists of 16 residues.

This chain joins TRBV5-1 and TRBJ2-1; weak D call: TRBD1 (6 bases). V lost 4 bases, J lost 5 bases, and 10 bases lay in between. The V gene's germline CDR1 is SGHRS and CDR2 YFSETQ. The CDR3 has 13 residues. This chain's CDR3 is CASSLDRNNEQFF. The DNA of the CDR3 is TGCGCCAGCAGCCTCGACAGGAACAATGAGCAGTTCTTC. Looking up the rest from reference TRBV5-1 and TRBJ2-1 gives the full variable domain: KAGVTQTPRYLIKTRGQQVTLSCSPISGHRSVSWYQQTPGQGLQFLFEYFSETQRNKGNFPGRFSGRQFSNSRSEMNVSTLELGDSALYLCASSLDRNNEQFFGPGTRLTVL.

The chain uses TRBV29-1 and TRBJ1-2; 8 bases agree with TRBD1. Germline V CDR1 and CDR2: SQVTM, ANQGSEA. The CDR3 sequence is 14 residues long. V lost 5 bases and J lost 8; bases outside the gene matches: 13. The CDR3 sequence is CSVPPASGTGGYTF. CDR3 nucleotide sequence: TGCAGCGTTCCCCCCGCCTCCGGGACAGGCGGCTACACCTTC.

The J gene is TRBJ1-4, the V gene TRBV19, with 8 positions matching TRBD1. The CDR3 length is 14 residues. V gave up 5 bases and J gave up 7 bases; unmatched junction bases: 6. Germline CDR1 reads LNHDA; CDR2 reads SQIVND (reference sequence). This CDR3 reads CASSDRGASEKLFF. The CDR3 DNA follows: TGTGCCAGTAGTGACAGGGGCGCCAGTGAAAAACTGTTTTTT.

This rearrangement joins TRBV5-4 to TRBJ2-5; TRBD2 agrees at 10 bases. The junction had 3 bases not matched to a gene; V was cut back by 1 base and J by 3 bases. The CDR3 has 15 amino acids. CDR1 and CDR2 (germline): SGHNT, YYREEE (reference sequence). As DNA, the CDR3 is TGTGCCAGCAGCTTGCCCAGCGGGGGGGAAGAGACCCAGTACTTC. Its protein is CASSLPSGGEETQYF.